These T cell receptor beta chains were read from a single sample in a study of cytomegalovirus exposure and HLA in healthy donors. Measured with immunoSEQ multiplex PCR; TCRdb has only the in-frame clones, and not every one. The data hold some 250,000 clones, with approximately 82% observed a single time. Sequenced input: PBMCs. The receptors derive from a woman aged 55 to 70 in good health and CMV-seropositive. CDR3s include the opening cysteine and the closing phenylalanine or tryptophan. D genes are given only for firm matches. Rows give clone size only sometimes, using once, few, many, or a class for an expanded clone.

DNA | CDR3 | J | size | V | D
TGCGCCAGCAGCCAAGTCACCGGGCAGGGTTCTATTCAGTACTTC | CASSQVTGQGSIQYF | TRBJ2-4 | - | TRBV4-1 | -
TGCGCCAGCAGCCACACTAGCGGGAGCGGTGAGCAGTTCTTC | CASSHTSGSGEQFF | TRBJ2-1 | - | TRBV4-1 | TRBD2
TGTGCCAGCACCCCGGGGGGGTGGACACAACTGTTTTTT | CASTPGGWTQLFF | TRBJ1-4 | - | TRBV11-2 | -
TGCGCCAGCAGCTTGGCCAACTACAATGAGCAGTTCTTC | CASSLANYNEQFF | TRBJ2-1 | - | TRBV5-1 | -
TGTGCCAGCAGTTTGAGGAACACTGAAGCTTTCTTT | CASSLRNTEAFF | TRBJ1-1 | few | TRBV28 | -
TGTGCCACCAGGGACAACCTCCGCTCTGGGGCCAACGTCCTGACTTTC | CATRDNLRSGANVLTF | TRBJ2-6 | - | TRBV2 | -
TGTGCCAGCGGGCCCCTAGCGGGGGGGTACAATGAGCAGTTCTTC | CASGPLAGGYNEQFF | TRBJ2-1 | - | TRBV2 | TRBD2
TGTGCCAGCAGCGAGACCGCGGGAATCTTCTACGAGCAGTACTTC | CASSETAGIFYEQYF | TRBJ2-7 | - | TRBV5-6 | -
TGCAGCGTTGCCCACCTGGCTAGCCGGAACACTGAAGCTTTCTTT | CSVAHLASRNTEAFF | TRBJ1-1 | - | TRBV29-1 | -
TGTGCCAGCAGCTCCACGGGGCGCGGGAAAGGGGATACGCAGTATTTT | CASSSTGRGKGDTQYF | TRBJ2-3 | - | TRBV5-4 | -
TGCAGTGCCAGACGCGGGGTCGAGCAGTACTTC | CSARRGVEQYF | TRBJ2-7 | few | TRBV20-1 | -
TGCGCCAGCAGGATGACAGGGGAAAACACTGAAGCTTTCTTT | CASRMTGENTEAFF | TRBJ1-1 | - | TRBV5-1 | TRBD1
TGTGCTAGTGGTTCCCCAGGGGGCAAGAACACTGAAGCTTTCTTT | CASGSPGGKNTEAFF | TRBJ1-1 | - | TRBV12-5 | TRBD1
TGCGCCAGCAGCTTGGTAGGACAGCTAGAGACCCAGTACTTC | CASSLVGQLETQYF | TRBJ2-5 | - | TRBV5-1 | -
TGTGCCAGCAGGGACAGCGACACTGAAGCTTTCTTT | CASRDSDTEAFF | TRBJ1-1 | - | TRBV6-5 | -
TGTGCCAGCAGTTTCGTACAGGGGGGCGAGCAGTACTTC | CASSFVQGGEQYF | TRBJ2-7 | - | TRBV27 | TRBD1
TGTGCCAGCACCCGGATGGGACTAGGTCGGTTCTTC | CASTRMGLGRFF | TRBJ2-1 | - | TRBV2 | TRBD2
TGTGCCAGCAGCTTAGCCCGGACAGTACAAGAGACCCAGTACTTC | CASSLARTVQETQYF | TRBJ2-5 | - | TRBV7-2 | -
TGTGCCAGCAGCGTAGAACCTAGCCCTGCGGAGCAGTACTTC | CASSVEPSPAEQYF | TRBJ2-7 | - | TRBV9 | -
TGTGCCAGCAGCGTAGATAACAGTCGAGTAACAGATACGCAGTATTTT | CASSVDNSRVTDTQYF | TRBJ2-3 | - | TRBV9 | -
TGCGCCAGCAGCTTGGGATGGGAGACAGGGATTTCCTACAATGAGCAGTTCTTC | CASSLGWETGISYNEQFF | TRBJ2-1 | - | TRBV5-1 | TRBD1
TGCGCCAGCAGCCAAGATGCGGCCCGAGGGAGCAATCAGCCCCAGCATTTT | CASSQDAARGSNQPQHF | TRBJ1-5 | - | TRBV4-1 | -